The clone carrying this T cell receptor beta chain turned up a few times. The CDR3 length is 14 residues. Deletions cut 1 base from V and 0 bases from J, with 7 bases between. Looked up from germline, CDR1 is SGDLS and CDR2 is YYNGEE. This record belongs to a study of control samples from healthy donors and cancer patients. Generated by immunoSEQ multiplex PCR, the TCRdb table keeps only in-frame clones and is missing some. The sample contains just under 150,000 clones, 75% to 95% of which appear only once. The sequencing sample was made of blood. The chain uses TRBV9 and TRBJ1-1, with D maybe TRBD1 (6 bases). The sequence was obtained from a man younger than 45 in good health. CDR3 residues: CASSVKGVNTEAFF. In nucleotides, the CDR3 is TGTGCCAGCAGCGTAAAGGGGGTGAACACTGAAGCTTTCTTT.